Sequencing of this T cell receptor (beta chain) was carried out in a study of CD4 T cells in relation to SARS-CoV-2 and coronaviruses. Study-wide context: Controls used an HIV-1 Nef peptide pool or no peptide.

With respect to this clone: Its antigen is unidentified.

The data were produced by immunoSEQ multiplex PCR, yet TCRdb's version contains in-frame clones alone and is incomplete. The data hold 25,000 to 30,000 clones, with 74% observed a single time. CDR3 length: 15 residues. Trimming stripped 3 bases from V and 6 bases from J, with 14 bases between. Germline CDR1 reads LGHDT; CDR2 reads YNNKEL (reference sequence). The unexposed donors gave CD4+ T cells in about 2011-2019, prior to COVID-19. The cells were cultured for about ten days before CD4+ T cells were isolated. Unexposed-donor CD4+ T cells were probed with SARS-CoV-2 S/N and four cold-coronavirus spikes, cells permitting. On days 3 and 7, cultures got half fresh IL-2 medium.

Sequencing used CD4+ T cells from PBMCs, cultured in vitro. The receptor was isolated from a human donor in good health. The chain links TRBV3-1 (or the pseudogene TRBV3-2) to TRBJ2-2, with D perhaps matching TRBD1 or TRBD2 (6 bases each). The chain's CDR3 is CASSQNPGAPGELFF. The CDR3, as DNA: TGTGCCAGCAGCCAGAACCCGGGGGCCCCCGGGGAGCTGTTTTTT.